This T cell receptor (beta chain) was sequenced for a study of graft-versus-host responses after intestinal transplantation. Study information: Multivisceral, liver-intestinal, or isolated intestinal transplants were given to recipients.

Of note for this clone: Its antigen is undetermined.

Sequencing was performed with immunoSEQ multiplex PCR; in TCRdb, only in-frame clones are kept and a portion is missing. The table lists about 120,000 clones, roughly nine tenths of them singletons. Notes on the study in general: Recipient marrow showed GvH clones, some seen first in ileum or blood. Elevated graft-versus-host to host-versus-graft clonal ratios in allografts were recorded for patients with graft-donor T cell macrochimerism.

The source is a human donor who received an intestinal transplant. Source: unstimulated CD4+ T cells sorted from spleen or lymph node cells, taken before intestinal transplant.

CDR3 loop: CASSRQDNTGELFF. The CDR3 nucleotides are TGTGCCAGCAGCCGGCAGGATAACACCGGGGAGCTGTTTTTT. V is TRBV7-7 and J is TRBJ2-2; D unclear. CDR3 length equals 14 residues. Germline CDR1 and CDR2: SSHAT and FNYEAQ (reference sequence). V lost 5 bases and J lost 2, with 9 bases in between.